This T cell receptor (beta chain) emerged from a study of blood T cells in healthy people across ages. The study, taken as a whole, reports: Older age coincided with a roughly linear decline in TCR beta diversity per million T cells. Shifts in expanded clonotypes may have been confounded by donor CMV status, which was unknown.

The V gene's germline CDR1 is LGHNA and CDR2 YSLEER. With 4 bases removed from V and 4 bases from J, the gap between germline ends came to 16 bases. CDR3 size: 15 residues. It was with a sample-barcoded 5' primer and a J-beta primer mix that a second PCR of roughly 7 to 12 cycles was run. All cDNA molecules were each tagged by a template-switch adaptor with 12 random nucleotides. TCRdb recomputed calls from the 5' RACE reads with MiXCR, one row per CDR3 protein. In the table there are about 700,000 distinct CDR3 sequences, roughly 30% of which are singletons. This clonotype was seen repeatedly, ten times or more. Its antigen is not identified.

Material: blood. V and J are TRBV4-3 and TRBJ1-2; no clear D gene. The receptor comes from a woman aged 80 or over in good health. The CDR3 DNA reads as TGCGCCAGCAGCCCTTCCCGAATGATATCCTATGGCTACACCTTC. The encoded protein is CASSPSRMISYGYTF.